This TCR beta chain was captured by sequencing in a study of T cells in tuberculosis. Cells were sorted from thawed PBMC rested overnight and stained with GMM-loaded CD1B tetramer, viability dye and anti-CD3. The lipid loaded on the CD1B tetramers was C32 glucose monomycolate from Rhodococcus equi. Tetramer-sorted PBMC had been CD14 monocyte-depleted before freezing. Looked up from germline, CDR1 is MNHEY and CDR2 is SMNVEV (reference sequence). The CDR3 has 14 residues. The junction had 1 base not matched to a gene; V was cut back by 3 bases and J by 2 bases. TCR-alpha and TCR-beta chains were sequenced unpaired. Here immunoSEQ multiplex PCR was the method, and the copy in TCRdb shows in-frame clones only, minus some. This table has 88,000 or so clones, under 95% appearing once.

This TCR came from an adult woman with latent tuberculosis. Sequenced input: CD1b-GMM tetramer-negative cells sorted from PBMCs. The chain recombines TRBV27 with TRBJ2-1, with 7 bases fitting TRBD2. As DNA, the CDR3 is TGTGCCAGCAGTTTTGGGGGGGCCTACAATGAGCAGTTCTTC. Translated: CASSFGGAYNEQFF.